The next 4 T cell receptor beta chains were all read from a single sample in a study of T-cell memory formation after mild COVID-19. MiXCR, run by TCRdb on the 5' RACE reads, gives a single entry per CDR3 protein. This sample has 13,000 to 15,000 distinct CDR3 sequences, with over 20% found just once. Input material: PBMCs or a T cell subset sorted from them (not recorded which). All receptors derive from a man aged 18 to 30 who had mild COVID-19 (a few samples of this study predate the infection). Cell type and time point are not known.

This clonotype showed up many times. This rearrangement joins TRBV19 to TRBJ2-2; D gene unclear. In germline, CDR1 is LNHDA, CDR2 SQIVND (reference sequence). The CDR3 covers 14 residues. Trimming shortened V by 1 base and J by 4 bases, and 7 bases separated the two germline ends. CDR3 DNA: TGTGCCAGTAGTATAGTCTCGAGCACCGGGGAGCTGTTTTTT. Protein product: CASSIVSSTGELFF. Using reference TRBV19 and TRBJ2-2 for the parts outside the CDR3, the full variable domain is DGGITQSPKYLFRKEGQNVTLSCEQNLNHDAMYWYRQDPGQGLRLIYYSQIVNDFQKGDIAEGYSVSREKKESFPLTVTSAQKNPTAFYLCASSIVSSTGELFFGEGSRLTVL.

By proportion, this clonotype is medium-sized. This chain joins TRBV5-5 and TRBJ2-1, with D possibly TRBD2 on 5 matching bases. This CDR3 contains 14 residues. V was clipped by 6 bases and J by 8 bases, with 18 bases between them. Germline values: CDR1 SGHKS, CDR2 YYEKEE (reference sequence). This CDR3 is CASNLAWGSHEQFF. CDR3 bases: TGTGCCAGCAACCTAGCTTGGGGATCTCATGAGCAGTTCTTC.

This clonotype appeared many times. This sequence joins TRBV7-2 and TRBJ1-6; possible D gene TRBD1, 5 bases. The CDR3 is 13 amino acids. Trimming stripped 11 bases from V and 5 bases from J, with 13 bases between. Germline-derived CDR1 and CDR2 are SGHTA and FQGNSA. DNA of the CDR3: TGTGCCGGGAGAGGGGTCAATAATTCACCCCTCCACTTT. It codes for CAGRGVNNSPLHF.

This rearrangement joins TRBV24-1 to TRBJ2-5; D not certain. This CDR3 has 12 residues. V lost 5 bases, J lost 3 bases, and 6 bases lay in between. Germline CDR1 and CDR2: KGHDR and SFDVKD. CDR3 amino acids: CATSVTEETQYF. The CDR3 bases are TGTGCCACCAGTGTGACGGAAGAGACCCAGTACTTC.